The entry that follows covers one TCR beta chain sequence. Its target antigen remains unknown. No base-level quality is on record; no much larger clone is a single base apart. This record belongs to a study of shared clonotypes between healthy human individuals (dated by TCRdb to the early 2020s). Regarding the research as a whole: The cohort comprised a couple of women and a few men aged 18 to 49 years. To estimate repertoire size and how much clonotypes are shared between individuals, the study performed deep sequencing of blood TCR repertoires from a few healthy adults. Per donor, three plates each were used for CD4 naive and CD4 memory, two for CD8 naive, and one for CD8 memory. To increase sequencing depth and limit assay-specific biases, different laboratories used diverse techniques to prepare libraries and sequence TCR repertoires. Leukapheresis yielded between about 0.8 and 9.5 billion PBMCs per donor.

Here is what the overall study found, with its caveats: Because the study included only a small number of donors, the genetic and exposure-history diversity represented was limited. Pairwise subsampling indicated that sequencing depth was expected to affect the degree of clonotype sharing among donors. Naive subsets generally had larger estimated clonotype richness than memory subsets. Even with the large sequencing depth, rarefaction of the sorted-subset datasets indicated that sequencing was incomplete. Clonotypes shared by all four sorted-subset donors showed higher generation probabilities than non-shared clonotypes. Across four donors, 5% to 6% of naive CD4, around 3.3% of naive CD8, about 2% of memory CD4, and 0.4% of memory CD8 clonotypes were shared. Sampling was restricted to blood, and TCR repertoires in tissues likely differ from the TCR repertoires found in blood.

V and J lose 4 bases and 8 bases, and a span of 12 bases separates them. Measured from the cysteine to the phenylalanine, the CDR3 is 13 residues long. Only the CDR3 portion is preserved as DNA: 39 bases, with reading frame beginning at the first base. As encoded in the germline V gene, CDR1 is SGHVS while CDR2 is FNYEAQ. Healthy HIV-negative adults with no recently reported acute infections or vaccinations were included as donors. Every donor was a Caucasian adult living in Nashville, Tennessee, USA. CD4+ T cells were enriched by magnetic negative selection; naive cells were then positively selected on CD45RA, and the negative fraction formed the memory subset. Blood was obtained by leukapheresis, after which PBMCs were separated by Ficoll-Histopaque density gradient centrifugation and cryopreserved in liquid nitrogen vapor phase. Purity and quantity of every magnetically sorted T cell population were checked by analytical flow cytometry. Genomic DNA was isolated from every sorted fraction and measured by UV absorbance on a Nanodrop 2000c.

TCR CDR3 regions were amplified from genomic DNA by multiplex PCR using the deep immunoSEQ assay. Genomic DNA extracted from each cell subset was distributed evenly over all wells of several immunoSEQ 96-well plates, and each plate served as one replicate. For sorted subsets, roughly 200 ng of genomic DNA, equivalent to some 30,000 T cell genomes, went into each replicate PCR. Purified libraries were quantified with a Qubit 3.0 fluorometer, sized on a Bioanalyzer 2100, and re-quantified with the KAPA Library Quantification kit. Every immunoSEQ 96-well plate was sequenced on a separate single-read 150-cycle Illumina NextSeq 550 flow cell. The authors' pipeline ran thus. Because the immunoSEQ output included only junctional sequences and no quality scores, the filtering could not be the same as the filtering used for full-length reads. To assign V/J genes and CDR3, sequences were annotated using PyIR, a Python wrapper for IgBLAST v1.9, with IMGT germline references. Reads were removed for weak V/J assignments (E-value above 1e-6), missing CDR3, stop codons, out-of-frame junctions, or ambiguous translated residues. V3J clonotypes were defined as sequences sharing the same inferred V gene, J gene, and CDR3 amino acid sequence. Percentage overlap between repertoires was calculated by dividing the number of shared unique clonotypes by the size of the smaller repertoire. Richness of each repertoire was evaluated using RTK rarefaction, the Chao1 estimator, and Recon v2.1 estimates of unobserved clonotypes. For all TCRbeta clonotypes obtained by the gDNA method from a handful of donors, generation probabilities were computed with OLGA. In TCRdb, the immuneACCESS table is reduced to in-frame sequences with V and J assigned. These tables do not hold every clone; where another copy was compared, an unresolved V gene accounts for under half, and the others remain unexplained. V and J calls and clone size are copied from that table; D and trimming were computed from the DNA. The sample table shows over a million clones, and around 97% are seen once. Roughly 1.2% of the sample lies in the top ten.

The chain is assembled from TRBV7-6 and TRBJ2-1; 5 matching bases give a weak D call of TRBD2. The clonotype originates from a man aged 25-45 years in good health. Sequencing used naive CD4+ T cells sorted from blood. This specimen's cell subset or site label, interpreted: CD45RA+ positively selected. The CDR3 here reads CASSSTSFHEQFF. The DNA is TGTGCCAGCAGCTCTACTAGTTTCCATGAGCAGTTCTTC.